This T cell receptor beta chain was retrieved from a study of CD8+ T cells in alopecia areata (dated by TCRdb to 2016 to 2018). For context, the study as a whole: The treated patients took part in an open-label pilot trial in which moderate-to-severe alopecia areata was treated with oral tofacitinib at 5 to 10 mg twice daily. To study T cell clonal expansion in alopecia areata, the researchers applied high-throughput TCRbeta sequencing to both the C3H/HeJ mouse model and human patients. RNA came from the PAXgene miRNA kit for fixed scalp, the miRNeasy kit for PBMCs, and the RNeasy kit for mouse skin. The SALT score, which quantifies the percentage of affected scalp surface area, was used to measure disease severity in treated patients. Scalp tissue and sorted CD4+ and CD8+ peripheral blood T cells from patchy and totalis/universalis alopecia areata patients and from healthy controls were covered by human TCRbeta sequencing. Scalp clonality was compared across normal scalp (n=4), patchy alopecia areata scalp (n=8), and alopecia totalis/universalis scalp (n=8). Amplification of TCRbeta CDR3 regions was done by immunoSEQ multiplex PCR using 35 Vbeta forward primers and 13 Jbeta reverse primers. Tofacitinib-treated patients had biopsies at baseline and at 4 and 24 weeks of treatment, with a later scalp biopsy in several patients. Patients received tofacitinib for 6 to 18 months and were then followed off drug for 6 months to check for delayed response and recurrence.

To prepare the library, the immunoSEQ multiplex PCR assay was applied. RNA was extracted from all samples and reverse transcribed into cDNA, which served as template for TCR sequencing. First-strand cDNA was synthesized using SuperScript III with a 2:1 mix of oligo-dT and random hexamers. Amplification bias was assessed with a synthetic immune receptor repertoire, and residual bias was removed computationally. The study's processing was this. Raw reads were preprocessed to remove errors, and CDR3 was defined according to IMGT conventions as the region from the conserved cysteine to phenylalanine. Clonality was computed by normalizing Shannon entropy by log2 of the number of productive unique TCRs and subtracting the result from 1. CD4 or CD8 identity of scalp clones was inferred by cross-referencing scalp TCRbeta sequences with sorted blood CD4 and CD8 repertoires. Here the immuneACCESS table is served through TCRdb, limited to in-frame sequences with V and J called. Missing clones are a known gap in these copies; in checked studies unresolved V genes cover under half, and the rest lacks a known reason. V and J calls and clone size are as listed in that table; D and trimming were resolved from the DNA. The sample table shows some 180,000 clones, and 45% to 60% are seen once. The top ten constitute roughly a tenth of the sample.

Beyond this particular receptor, the publication reports: Lesional scalp, especially in alopecia totalis/universalis, showed higher clonality and more expanded CD8+ clones than normal scalp, suggesting antigenic drive. Because the treated cohort was small and included a single nonresponder, larger studies are needed to assess links between baseline CD8+ expansion and response. Unlike mouse skin, where gammadelta T cells dominate, normal human skin contains resident alphabeta T cells that get sequenced too, which complicates analysis of the scalp TCR repertoire. Compared with mice, TCR sequences shared between patients were less clear, possibly partly because of HLA diversity across the patient population. Tofacitinib significantly decreased scalp clonality and the number of expanded CD8+ clones among the top 100 scalp clones. Many expanded lesional clones were found to persist in scalp and blood during tofacitinib treatment, and relapse after treatment cessation may be partly explained by this persistence.

In the paper's terms, the treatment or condition label means: oral pan-JAK inhibitor, 5-10 mg twice daily. Lesional scalp punch biopsies and peripheral blood were obtained from alopecia areata patients. PBMCs were isolated by density centrifugation and stained for CD3, CD4 and CD8, and CD4+ and CD8+ T cells were sorted on a FACSAria. Spanning cysteine to phenylalanine, the CDR3 consists of 16 amino acids. Only the CDR3 DNA stays, 48 bases, in frame from base 1. The germline V gene (reference sequence) sets CDR1 to SEHNR and CDR2 to FQNEAQ. Clipping removes 0 bases from V and 2 bases from J, with 4 as the unmatched junction base count. This clone occurred a few times. Its target antigen remains unknown. Base qualities are not provided; no much larger clone lies one nucleotide away.

The V and J segments used are TRBV7-9 and TRBJ2-1; 7 central nucleotides agree with TRBD2. This TCR derives from a human donor with alopecia areata. The material sequenced was CD8+ T cells sorted from blood, taken at week 52, from a patient treated with tofacitinib. The CDR3 reads CASSLASGGTYNEQFF. The nucleotides read TGTGCCAGCAGCTTAGCGTCCGGGGGGACCTACAATGAGCAGTTCTTC.